The rows below give T cell receptor beta chains drawn from one sample of a study of neurological immune-mediated disorders. MiXCR, applied by TCRdb to the 5' RACE reads, yields one record per CDR3 protein. This sample has around 25,000 distinct CDR3 sequences; roughly 20% occur once, and the top ten carry 15% to 20%. The sample was PBMCs. The receptors come from a woman between 55 and 75 years old in good health. Each CDR3 is given with its conserved first and last residue. The D gene is left open where the match is weak. For some rows the clone size is stated as once, few or many, or as a class when expanded; others skip it.

abundance	d_gene	v_gene	j_gene	CDR3aa	CDR3nt
once	NA	TRBV5-1	TRBJ1-1	CASSIDTSNTEAFF	TGCGCCAGCAGCATCGACACGTCGAACACTGAAGCTTTCTTT
NA	TRBD2	TRBV19	TRBJ2-1	CASSRGGSLNEQFF	TGTGCCAGTAGTAGGGGGGGAAGCCTGAATGAGCAGTTCTTC
NA	NA	TRBV14	TRBJ2-5	CASSQVSETQYF	TGTGCCAGCAGCCAAGTCTCGGAGACCCAGTACTTC
large	NA	TRBV5-1	TRBJ1-2	CASSPTGGQGYGYTF	TGCGCCAGCAGCCCAACAGGTGGGCAGGGGTATGGCTACACCTTC
few	NA	TRBV6-6	TRBJ1-2	CASSYPGEENGYTF	TGTGCCAGCAGTTACCCCGGCGAGGAGAATGGCTACACCTTC
NA	NA	TRBV14	TRBJ2-7	CASSQDIADPYEQYF	TGTGCCAGCAGCCAAGATATAGCGGACCCCTACGAGCAGTACTTC
many	TRBD2	TRBV7-9	TRBJ2-7	CASSASGLAGVRYEQYF	TGTGCCAGCAGCGCCTCCGGACTAGCGGGAGTTCGGTACGAGCAGTACTTC
many	NA	TRBV4-2	TRBJ2-7	CASSQVGHKDEQYF	TGTGCCAGCAGCCAAGTAGGACATAAGGACGAGCAGTACTTC
many	TRBD1	TRBV5-6	TRBJ2-7	CASSWDRGHSYEQYF	TGTGCCAGCAGCTGGGACAGGGGCCATTCCTACGAGCAGTACTTC
many	NA	TRBV24-1	TRBJ2-7	CATGLEGSYEQYF	TGTGCCACCGGCCTCGAGGGCTCCTACGAGCAGTACTTC
many	NA	TRBV5-1	TRBJ2-7	CASSEAGGRSYEQYF	TGCGCCAGCAGCGAAGCGGGCGGGCGATCCTACGAGCAGTACTTC
many	NA	TRBV7-2	TRBJ2-7	CASSLQGTSYEQYF	TGTGCCAGCAGCCTTCAGGGAACCTCCTACGAGCAGTACTTC
many	NA	TRBV25-1	TRBJ1-5	CASSAPNQPQHF	TGTGCCAGCAGTGCTCCAAATCAGCCCCAGCATTTT
few	NA	TRBV30	TRBJ1-1	CAWSKGRFQAFF	TGTGCCTGGAGTAAGGGGCGATTCCAAGCTTTCTTT
many	NA	TRBV7-9	TRBJ1-3	CASSRPDGSGNTIYF	TGTGCCAGCAGCCGACCGGACGGCTCTGGAAACACCATATATTTT
many	NA	TRBV5-1	TRBJ1-1	CASSLPGLNTEAFF	TGCGCCAGCAGCCTACCGGGACTAAACACTGAAGCTTTCTTT
NA	TRBD2	TRBV4-1	TRBJ2-5	CASSTGLAGGRTETQYF	TGCGCCAGCAGCACCGGACTAGCGGGGGGGCGTACGGAGACCCAGTACTTC
once	NA	TRBV5-1	TRBJ1-3	CASSGGDSGNTIYF	TGCGCCAGCAGCGGAGGGGACTCTGGAAACACCATATATTTT
many	NA	TRBV6-1	TRBJ2-7	CASSGLYEQYF	TGTGCCAGCAGTGGATTATACGAGCAGTACTTC
NA	NA	TRBV12-3/TRBV12-4	TRBJ2-1	CASSREYDSYNEQFF	TGTGCCAGCAGCCGGGAGTATGACTCCTACAATGAGCAGTTCTTC
many	TRBD1	TRBV5-1	TRBJ2-2	CASSLQGGADGELFF	TGCGCCAGCAGCTTGCAAGGGGGCGCGGACGGGGAGCTGTTTTTT
many	NA	TRBV7-3	TRBJ1-3	CASSSREGNTIYF	TGTGCCAGCAGCTCCAGAGAAGGAAACACCATATATTTT
NA	TRBD2	TRBV6-4	TRBJ2-1	CASSDSTSGSNEQFF	TGTGCCAGCAGTGACTCGACTAGCGGGAGCAATGAGCAGTTCTTC
NA	NA	TRBV5-1	TRBJ2-5	CASSAYQAETQYF	TGCGCCAGCAGCGCATACCAAGCGGAGACCCAGTACTTC
once	TRBD2	TRBV7-6	TRBJ2-3	CASSPGLDGTDTQYF	TGTGCCAGCAGCCCTGGACTAGACGGCACAGATACGCAGTATTTT
medium-sized	TRBD2	TRBV20-1	TRBJ2-3	CSALPYSGRNTDTQYF	TGCAGTGCTCTTCCCTATAGCGGGAGGAACACAGATACGCAGTATTTT
many	NA	TRBV14	TRBJ2-7	CASSPIDSYEQYF	TGTGCCAGCAGCCCCATCGACTCCTACGAGCAGTACTTC
NA	TRBD1	TRBV12-3/TRBV12-4	TRBJ2-7	CASSPFDRAGEQYF	TGTGCCAGCAGTCCGTTCGACAGGGCTGGGGAGCAGTACTTC
many	NA	TRBV29-1	TRBJ1-1	CSVGFQGTEAFF	TGCAGCGTTGGGTTTCAGGGCACTGAAGCTTTCTTT
many	TRBD1	TRBV28	TRBJ2-5	CATSGTESQETQYF	TGTGCCACCTCCGGGACAGAAAGCCAAGAGACCCAGTACTTC
NA	NA	TRBV29-1	TRBJ2-7	CSGQGGNSYEQYF	TGCAGCGGGCAGGGAGGAAATTCTTACGAGCAGTACTTC
many	NA	TRBV5-1	TRBJ2-7	CASSSTVPYEQYF	TGCGCCAGCAGCTCTACAGTACCCTACGAGCAGTACTTC
many	NA	TRBV3-1	TRBJ2-7	CASSLSGALEQYF	TGTGCCAGCAGCCTTTCCGGGGCCCTGGAGCAGTACTTC
many	NA	TRBV12-3/TRBV12-4	TRBJ2-3	CASTSYSTDTQYF	TGTGCCAGCACCTCATACTCCACAGATACGCAGTATTTT
NA	NA	TRBV5-4	TRBJ2-5	CASSLDRTQYF	TGTGCCAGCAGCTTGGACAGGACCCAGTACTTC
many	NA	TRBV24-1	TRBJ2-3	CATSDSIGARGNTQYF	TGTGCCACCAGTGATTCAATAGGGGCCCGGGGTAATACGCAGTATTTT
many	TRBD2	TRBV5-1	TRBJ2-5	CASSFGTSGGETQYF	TGCGCCAGCAGCTTCGGGACTAGCGGGGGGGAGACCCAGTACTTC
NA	NA	TRBV10-3	TRBJ2-3	CAISPSSGAVDTQYF	TGTGCCATCAGTCCCTCTTCGGGAGCCGTGGATACGCAGTATTTT
NA	TRBD2	TRBV5-1	TRBJ2-3	CASSPQRGRAGGTDTQYF	TGCGCCAGCAGCCCACAGCGCGGGAGGGCAGGTGGCACAGATACGCAGTATTTT
many	TRBD2	TRBV7-8	TRBJ2-7	CASRGLASEQYF	TGTGCCAGCAGAGGACTAGCAAGCGAGCAGTACTTC
NA	TRBD1	TRBV7-9	TRBJ2-7	CASSTGGRTYEQYF	TGTGCCAGCAGCACAGGGGGCAGAACGTACGAGCAGTACTTC
few	NA	TRBV6-6	TRBJ1-1	CASSYVGGPTEAFF	TGTGCCAGCAGTTACGTAGGGGGACCCACTGAAGCTTTCTTT
few	NA	TRBV10-3	TRBJ2-3	CAIREGEGDTQYF	TGTGCCATCAGGGAGGGAGAGGGCGATACGCAGTATTTT
many	TRBD1	TRBV5-6	TRBJ2-1	CASTRQGTYNEQFF	TGTGCCAGCACCCGACAGGGGACCTACAATGAGCAGTTCTTC
many	TRBD1	TRBV20-1	TRBJ2-1	CSAGQGYNEQFF	TGCAGTGCCGGACAGGGCTACAATGAGCAGTTCTTC
many	NA	TRBV7-8	TRBJ1-1	CASSLELGGTEAFF	TGTGCCAGCAGCTTAGAGTTGGGGGGCACTGAAGCTTTCTTT
many	TRBD1	TRBV20-1	TRBJ2-7	CSALGQPSGEQYF	TGCAGTGCTTTGGGACAGCCATCGGGCGAGCAGTACTTC
many	NA	TRBV2	TRBJ2-7	CASNPQGHNEQYF	TGTGCCAGCAACCCGCAGGGGCACAACGAGCAGTACTTC
many	NA	TRBV5-1	TRBJ2-3	CASSLSPGADTQYF	TGCGCCAGCAGCTTGTCCCCGGGTGCAGATACGCAGTATTTT
many	NA	TRBV5-6	TRBJ2-4	CASSFSGPWGNIQYF	TGTGCCAGCAGCTTTTCAGGGCCCTGGGGGAACATTCAGTACTTC
many	TRBD1	TRBV6-1	TRBJ1-1	CASRLDRVSTEAFF	TGTGCCAGCAGATTGGACAGGGTGAGCACTGAAGCTTTCTTT
NA	TRBD2	TRBV29-1	TRBJ2-7	CSVEDLSSGSSYEQYF	TGCAGCGTTGAAGATCTGAGTAGCGGGAGCTCCTACGAGCAGTACTTC
many	NA	TRBV6-6	TRBJ1-2	CASLITGGASGYTF	TGTGCCAGCCTCATAACGGGTGGGGCTAGTGGCTACACCTTC
many	TRBD1	TRBV29-1	TRBJ2-3	CSVEDRQGADTQYF	TGCAGCGTTGAGGACCGACAGGGTGCAGATACGCAGTATTTT
many	TRBD1	TRBV7-2	TRBJ2-7	CASSPEGGFEQYF	TGTGCCAGCAGCCCAGAAGGGGGCTTCGAGCAGTACTTC
large	TRBD2	TRBV20-1	TRBJ2-7	CSAREMRTSAAGEQYF	TGCAGTGCTAGAGAGATGAGAACTAGCGCTGCTGGAGAGCAGTACTTC
many	NA	TRBV29-1	TRBJ2-3	CSIRQGDTQYF	TGCAGCATTCGCCAAGGAGATACGCAGTATTTT
NA	NA	TRBV3-1	TRBJ2-6	CASSPGRSGANVLTF	TGTGCCAGCAGTCCCGGCAGGTCTGGGGCCAACGTCCTGACTTTC